This T cell receptor (beta chain) was retrieved from a study of early T cells in non-severe SARS-CoV-2 infection. This clonotype was counted ten times or more. TCRdb reanalysed the 5' RACE reads using MiXCR and keeps one entry per CDR3 protein. The sample yields around 50,000 distinct CDR3 sequences, roughly 12% seen once. Germline loops: CDR1 SGHVS, CDR2 FNYEAQ. V lost 4 bases and J 8 bases, leaving 9 bases between the germline ends. This CDR3 spans 12 amino acids. The clonotype originates from an adult who was a healthcare worker with PCR-confirmed SARS-CoV-2 infection or an uninfected control (not recorded which). The chain carries TRBV7-6 and TRBJ1-3, with no clear D. Material for sequencing was whole blood. The CDR3 loop is CASSSTGDTIYF. CDR3 nucleotides: TGTGCCAGCAGCTCTACTGGGGACACCATATATTTT.